What follows are 29 T cell receptor beta chains derived from one specimen sequenced in a study of T cells after yellow fever vaccination. Each CDR3 protein gets one entry after TCRdb re-called the 5' RACE reads with MiXCR. The repertoire has 620,000 or so distinct CDR3 sequences, roughly 12% of them found once; the top ten carry 15%. Source: PBMCs, taken on the day of the yellow fever booster vaccination. These TCRs come from a young man who received the YFV17D yellow fever vaccine.

The chain employs TRBV19 and TRBJ1-2; TRBD1 might be the D (6 bases). V was clipped by 8 bases and J by 8 bases, with 15 bases between them. This CDR3 is 12 amino acids long. Germline CDR1 and CDR2: LNHDA and SQIVND (reference sequence). This CDR3 is CASGGTRGGYTF. In nucleotides, the CDR3 is TGTGCCAGTGGAGGGACACGAGGAGGCTACACCTTC.

This chain links TRBV11-2 with TRBJ2-3; D not resolved. Germline lookup yields CDR1 SGHAT and CDR2 FQNNGV. Trimming took 2 bases from V and 2 from J, leaving 14 bases between them. This CDR3 comprises 16 residues. The DNA for the CDR3 is TGTGCCAGCAGCTTAAAATCCAAGCGCCCCACAGATACGCAGTATTTT. This encodes CASSLKSKRPTDTQYF.

In this sample, this clonotype turned up a few times. The chain uses TRBV7-9 and TRBJ2-3, with no clear D. V lost 0 bases and J 1 base, leaving 8 bases between the germline ends. There are 15 residues in the CDR3. Germline loops: CDR1 SEHNR, CDR2 FQNEAQ (reference sequence). Here the CDR3 DNA reads TGTGCCAGCAGCTTAGCCATCACGGGCACAGATACGCAGTATTTT. This encodes CASSLAITGTDTQYF.

This clonotype was detected only a few times. The rearrangement links TRBV5-1 to TRBJ2-3; 9 positions match TRBD1. CDR3 length: 15 residues. Germline trimming cut 4 bases from V and 3 bases from J; bases unmatched to any gene: 6. CDR1 and CDR2 (germline): SGHRS, YFSETQ. The CDR3 coding sequence is TGCGCCAGCAGCCCGGACAGGGGTATGACAGATACGCAGTATTTT. Its translation: CASSPDRGMTDTQYF.

This clonotype has just a few counts. The chain has TRBV19 and TRBJ2-2; D is undetermined. The germline CDR1 and CDR2 sequences are LNHDA and SQIVND (reference sequence). Trimming shortened V by 5 bases and J by 6 bases, and 10 bases separated the two germline ends. This CDR3 has 13 residues. Here the CDR3 reads CASSVGMAGELFF. The CDR3 DNA is TGTGCCAGTAGTGTAGGAATGGCCGGGGAGCTGTTTTTT.

This clonotype was counted between two and nine times. The chain combines TRBV25-1 with TRBJ2-1, with D hard to call. CDR1 and CDR2 from the germline V gene are MGHDK and SYGVNS. Trimming pared 3 bases from V and 3 bases from J, leaving 15 bases between. The CDR3 is made up of 16 amino acids. The CDR3 reads CASSDEGQLVYNEQFF. In DNA form, the CDR3 reads TGTGCCAGCAGTGATGAAGGGCAGCTGGTCTACAATGAGCAGTTCTTC.

This clonotype was observed a few times. The genes are TRBV7-3 and TRBJ2-5; a possible D gene is TRBD2 (5 bases). The CDR3 spans 14 residues. Trimming pared 0 bases from V and 5 bases from J, leaving 10 bases between. Germline-derived CDR1 and CDR2 are SGHTA and FQGTGA. This CDR3 is CASSLTSAGETQYF. As DNA, the CDR3 is TGTGCCAGCAGCTTAACTAGCGCGGGCGAGACCCAGTACTTC. Supplemented by reference TRBV7-3 and TRBJ2-5, the full variable domain reads GAGVSQTPSNKVTEKGKYVELRCDPISGHTALYWYRQSLGQGPEFLIYFQGTGAADDSGLPNDRFFAVRPEGSVSTLKIQRTERGDSAVYLCASSLTSAGETQYFGPGTRLLVL.

The J gene is TRBJ2-7, the V gene TRBV20-1, with D hard to call. In germline, CDR1 is DFQATT, CDR2 SNEGSKA (reference sequence). This CDR3 has 12 amino acids. Trimming left V 6 bases short and J 3 bases short, with 12 bases between. Here the CDR3 reads CSASINDYEQYF. CDR3 nucleotides: TGCAGTGCATCCATAAACGACTACGAGCAGTACTTC.

The chain joins TRBV5-1 to TRBJ2-3; possible D gene TRBD1, 5 bases. V was shortened by 4 bases and J by 3 bases, with 21 bases between the two germline ends. Germline V gene sequence: CDR1 SGHRS, CDR2 YFSETQ. CDR3 length: 17 residues. Here the CDR3 DNA reads TGCGCCAGCAGCCAAGGTCATCAGGGTTCGAGAACAGATACGCAGTATTTT. Amino acids: CASSQGHQGSRTDTQYF.

This sequence joins TRBV20-1 and TRBJ2-3, with 9 bases identical to TRBD1. Losses at the gene ends were 5 bases for V and 5 bases for J; bases not matched to a gene: 5. The CDR3 contains 13 residues. The germline CDR1 and CDR2 sequences are DFQATT and SNEGSKA (reference sequence). CDR3 sequence: CSAWTGEVDTQYF. The CDR3 DNA is TGCAGTGCTTGGACAGGGGAGGTAGATACGCAGTATTTT.

The genes are TRBV19 and TRBJ2-1; 10 nucleotides agree with TRBD2. Trimming took 7 bases from V and 8 from J; bases not matched to a gene: 2. CDR3 size: 12 residues. Germline V lookup: CDR1 LNHDA, CDR2 SQIVND (reference sequence). Here the CDR3 DNA reads TGTGCCAGTACGGGGACTAGCGATGAGCAGTTCTTC. It is translated as CASTGTSDEQFF.

The rearrangement links TRBV28 to TRBJ2-7; 7 nucleotides line up with TRBD2. Losses at the gene ends were 3 bases for V and 2 bases for J; bases not matched to a gene: 7. This CDR3 is built from 15 residues. Germline assignment: CDR1 MDHEN and CDR2 SYDVKM. For the CDR3, the DNA is TGTGCCAGCAGTTTGGGAGGGCACCTCACCTACGAGCAGTACTTC. It translates to CASSLGGHLTYEQYF.

This clonotype showed up just a few times. The V call is TRBV30, the J call TRBJ2-3, with D tentatively TRBD2 (6 bases). CDR3 length: 12 amino acids. The V gene lost 2 bases and the J gene lost 8 bases, with 11 bases spanning the gap. The germline gives CDR1 GTSNPN, CDR2 SVGIG (reference sequence). The CDR3 is CAWSPQGGTQYF. In DNA, the CDR3 is TGTGCCTGGAGTCCTCAGGGAGGTACGCAGTATTTT.

The chain employs TRBV11-2 and TRBJ2-7, with 9 bases lining up with TRBD1. Germline assignment: CDR1 SGHAT and CDR2 FQNNGV. The V gene end was trimmed by 0 bases and the J gene end by 9 bases; junction bases not matched to a gene: 18. This CDR3 comprises 18 residues. CDR3 coding DNA: TGTGCCAGCAGCTTAGACCAACCGGGACAGGGTAGGATTAGGGTGCAGTACTTC. Protein sequence: CASSLDQPGQGRIRVQYF.

V usage is TRBV20-1 and J usage is TRBJ2-1; 11 nucleotides align to TRBD2. The CDR3 consists of 17 residues. The V gene's germline CDR1 is DFQATT and CDR2 SNEGSKA (reference sequence). V was clipped by 1 base and J by 0 bases; unmatched bases: 5. CDR3 sequence reads: CSARGDSGRGSYNEQFF. The CDR3 DNA is TGCAGTGCTAGAGGAGATAGCGGGAGGGGCTCCTACAATGAGCAGTTCTTC.

This clonotype was counted a few times. V and J are TRBV15 and TRBJ2-7; tentative D call: TRBD1 (5 bases). The CDR3 covers 13 residues. The V gene's germline CDR1 is LNHNV and CDR2 YYDKDF (reference sequence). Between the trimmed V and J ends, which lost 8 bases and 7 bases, there was a span of 18 bases. The CDR3 DNA sequence: TGTGCCACCCGAGACAGCTACAACGCTGAGCAGTACTTC. Translated: CATRDSYNAEQYF.

The rearrangement joins TRBV5-1 to TRBJ2-2; possible D gene TRBD2, 6 bases. Germline V gene lookup returns CDR1 SGHRS and CDR2 YFSETQ. V was trimmed by 4 bases and J by 5 bases, leaving 12 bases between them. This CDR3 comprises 14 residues. For the CDR3, the DNA is TGCGCCAGCAGCCCGGAACTAGCTACCGGGGAGCTGTTTTTT. Residues: CASSPELATGELFF.

This clonotype was detected only a few times. The chain employs TRBV5-1 and TRBJ1-4; D ambiguous. Deletions cut 1 base from V and 0 bases from J, with 7 bases between. The CDR3 length is 15 residues. Per the germline V gene, CDR1 is SGHRS and CDR2 is YFSETQ. CDR3 in amino acids: CASSLNNPTNEKLFF. The CDR3 DNA reads as TGCGCCAGCAGCTTGAATAATCCAACTAATGAAAAACTGTTTTTT.

CDR3 nucleotide sequence: TGTGCCAGCAGTGTCAACCGGCCGGGCTACGAGCAGTACTTC. Translating it yields CASSVNRPGYEQYF. The chain carries TRBV25-1 and TRBJ2-7; D unclear. The CDR3 totals 14 residues. From germline, CDR1 is MGHDK and CDR2 SYGVNS. V was shortened by 4 bases and J by 3 bases, with 13 bases between the two germline ends.

V and J are TRBV29-1 and TRBJ2-7, with 8 bases that match TRBD2. Germline lookup yields CDR1 SQVTM and CDR2 ANQGSEA. The CDR3 loop spans 13 amino acids. The V gene end was trimmed by 7 bases and the J gene end by 2 bases; junction bases not matched to a gene: 7. The CDR3, as DNA: TGCAGCGGAACTTTAGCGGGGACCTACGAGCAGTACTTC. Encoded protein: CSGTLAGTYEQYF.

The chain is built from TRBV12-3 or TRBV12-4 and TRBJ2-1; D gene uncertain. This CDR3 spans 14 amino acids. With 3 bases removed from V and 9 bases from J, the gap between germline ends came to 15 bases. The CDR3 DNA sequence: TGTGCCAGCAGTTTGGGAAGACCGCCAAGTGAGCAGTTCTTC. This gives the protein CASSLGRPPSEQFF.

This clonotype was found a few times. The gene calls are TRBV11-2 and TRBJ2-5, with D maybe TRBD2 (7 bases). The germline V and J ends were trimmed by 2 bases and 4 bases, with 29 bases remaining between them. Germline CDR1 is SGHAT and CDR2 is FQNNGV. The length of the CDR3 is 20 residues. The CDR3 here is CASSLLARGRQRVVRETQYF. The CDR3 nucleotides are TGTGCCAGCAGCTTATTGGCGCGGGGGCGTCAGCGGGTGGTGAGAGAGACCCAGTACTTC.

This clonotype was seen a handful of times. This sequence joins TRBV28 and TRBJ2-1, with 7 bases lining up with TRBD2. Germline values: CDR1 MDHEN, CDR2 SYDVKM. V was pared by 7 bases and J by 8 bases, with 11 bases of the junction left unmatched. CDR3 length: 14 amino acids. The CDR3 here is CASTSGGRPYEQFF. CDR3 sequence (DNA): TGTGCCAGCACATCGGGCGGGAGACCCTATGAGCAGTTCTTC.

This clonotype was recorded at least ten times. The gene calls are TRBV30 and TRBJ2-7, with 8 nucleotides matching TRBD1. The germline CDR1 and CDR2 sequences are GTSNPN and SVGIG (reference sequence). The CDR3 has 13 residues. V shed 0 bases and J 8 bases; nucleotides not matched to a gene: 6. The CDR3 sequence is CAWSVGTGGQQYF. CDR3 bases: TGTGCCTGGAGTGTAGGGACAGGAGGACAGCAGTACTTC.

This clonotype has just a few counts. V usage is TRBV5-1 and J usage is TRBJ2-5; 8 nucleotides line up with TRBD2. Germline V gene lookup returns CDR1 SGHRS and CDR2 YFSETQ. Losses at the gene ends were 0 bases for V and 2 bases for J; bases not matched to a gene: 6. This CDR3 is 16 amino acids long. In DNA form, the CDR3 reads TGCGCCAGCAGCTTGGTGGCCAGCGGGGGACAAGAGACCCAGTACTTC. As protein: CASSLVASGGQETQYF.

In this sample, this clonotype turned up a few times. The rearrangement uses TRBV7-2 and TRBJ2-1; D perhaps matches TRBD2 (6 bases). The V end lost 4 bases, the J end lost 3 bases, and 19 bases lay between the germline ends. CDR3 length equals 17 residues. Per germline, CDR1 SGHTA and CDR2 FQGNSA. CDR3 residues: CASSSTPSGSNYNEQFF. As DNA, the CDR3 is TGTGCCAGCAGCTCTACCCCTTCCGGGAGTAACTACAATGAGCAGTTCTTC.

In this sample, this clonotype turned up a few times. This chain links TRBV10-3 with TRBJ2-3, with D tentatively TRBD1 (6 bases). V gave up 6 bases and J gave up 2 bases, with 12 bases separating them. CDR1 is ENHRY and CDR2 is SYGVKD in the germline V gene. The CDR3 length is 14 residues. CDR3 amino acids: CAIRPQGSTDTQYF. The CDR3 nucleotides are TGTGCCATCAGGCCCCAGGGGTCCACAGATACGCAGTATTTT.

The chain is built from TRBV28 and TRBJ2-6, with TRBD2 matching over 13 bases. The CDR3 has 17 residues. Per germline, CDR1 MDHEN and CDR2 SYDVKM. Trimming removed 6 bases from V and 0 bases from J; junction bases left unmatched: 2. The CDR3: CASRGLAGTSGANVLTF. The CDR3 DNA follows: TGTGCCAGCAGGGGACTAGCGGGAACCTCTGGGGCCAACGTCCTGACTTTC.

This clonotype was detected only once. The rearrangement uses TRBV7-6 and TRBJ2-2; the match to TRBD2 covers 9 bases. Germline loops: CDR1 SGHVS, CDR2 FNYEAQ. This CDR3 has 15 residues. Trimming removed 10 bases from V and 3 bases from J; junction bases left unmatched: 9. The CDR3 DNA follows: TGTGCCATCTTTAGCGGGAGAGGTCACACCGGGGAGCTGTTTTTT. It specifies CAIFSGRGHTGELFF.